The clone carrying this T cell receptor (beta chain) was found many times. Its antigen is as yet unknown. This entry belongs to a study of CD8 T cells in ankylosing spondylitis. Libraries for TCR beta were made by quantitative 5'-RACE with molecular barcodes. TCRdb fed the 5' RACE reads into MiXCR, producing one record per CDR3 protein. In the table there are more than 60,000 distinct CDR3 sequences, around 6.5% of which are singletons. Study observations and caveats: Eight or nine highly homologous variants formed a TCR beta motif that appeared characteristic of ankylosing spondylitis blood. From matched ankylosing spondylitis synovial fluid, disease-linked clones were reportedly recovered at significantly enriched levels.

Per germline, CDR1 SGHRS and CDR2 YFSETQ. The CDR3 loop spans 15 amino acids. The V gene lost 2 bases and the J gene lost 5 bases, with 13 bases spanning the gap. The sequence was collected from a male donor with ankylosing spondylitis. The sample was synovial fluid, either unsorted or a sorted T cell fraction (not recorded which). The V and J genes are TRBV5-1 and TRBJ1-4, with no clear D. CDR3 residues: CASSFGRQHNEKLFF. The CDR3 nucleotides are TGCGCCAGCAGCTTCGGACGGCAACACAATGAAAAACTGTTTTTT.